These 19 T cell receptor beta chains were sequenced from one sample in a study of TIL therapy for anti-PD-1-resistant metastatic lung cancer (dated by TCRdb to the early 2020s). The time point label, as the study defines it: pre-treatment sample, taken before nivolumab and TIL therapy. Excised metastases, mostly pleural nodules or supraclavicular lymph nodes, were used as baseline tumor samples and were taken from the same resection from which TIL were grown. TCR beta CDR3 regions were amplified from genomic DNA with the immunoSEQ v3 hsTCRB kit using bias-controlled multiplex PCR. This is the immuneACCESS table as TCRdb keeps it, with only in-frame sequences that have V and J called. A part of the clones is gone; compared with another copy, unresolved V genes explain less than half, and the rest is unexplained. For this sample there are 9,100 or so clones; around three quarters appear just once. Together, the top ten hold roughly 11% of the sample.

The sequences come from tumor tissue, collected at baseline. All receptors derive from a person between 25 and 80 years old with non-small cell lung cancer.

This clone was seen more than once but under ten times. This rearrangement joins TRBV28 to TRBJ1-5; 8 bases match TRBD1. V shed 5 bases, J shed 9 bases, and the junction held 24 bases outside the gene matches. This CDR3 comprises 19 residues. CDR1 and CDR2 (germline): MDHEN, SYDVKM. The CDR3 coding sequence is TGTGCCAGCAGTCCCCACCCGCGGACAGGGACCATGGGCATCGTGCCCCAGCATTTT. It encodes CASSPHPRTGTMGIVPQHF.

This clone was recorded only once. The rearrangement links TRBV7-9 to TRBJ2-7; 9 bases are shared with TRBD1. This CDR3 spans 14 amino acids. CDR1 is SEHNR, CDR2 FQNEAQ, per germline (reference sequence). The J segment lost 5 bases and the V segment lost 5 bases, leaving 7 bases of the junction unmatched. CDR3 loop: CASSVRDRVDEQYF. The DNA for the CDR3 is TGTGCCAGCAGCGTCCGGGACAGGGTCGACGAGCAGTACTTC.

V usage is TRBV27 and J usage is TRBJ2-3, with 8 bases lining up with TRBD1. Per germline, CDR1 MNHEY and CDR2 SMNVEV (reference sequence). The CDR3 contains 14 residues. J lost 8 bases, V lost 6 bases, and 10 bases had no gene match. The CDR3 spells CASSLDRGRSTQYF. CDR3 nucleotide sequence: TGTGCCAGCAGCCTAGACAGGGGTCGTTCTACGCAGTATTTT.

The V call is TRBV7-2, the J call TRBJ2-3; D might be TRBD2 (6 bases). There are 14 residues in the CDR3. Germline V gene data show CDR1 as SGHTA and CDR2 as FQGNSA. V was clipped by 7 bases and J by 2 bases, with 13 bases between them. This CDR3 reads CASNRGLYTDTQYF. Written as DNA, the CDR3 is TGTGCCAGCAACCGGGGACTTTACACAGATACGCAGTATTTT.

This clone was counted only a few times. This CDR3 reads CASSAPGAGNEKLFF. The CDR3, as DNA: TGTGCCAGCAGTGCACCGGGAGCGGGGAATGAAAAACTGTTTTTT. This rearrangement joins TRBV6-1 to TRBJ1-4; unclear D gene. The ends were cut back, 4 bases at V and 5 bases at J, with 14 bases in the middle. The CDR3 extends over 15 amino acids. CDR1 is MNHNS, CDR2 SASEGT, per germline.

CDR3 bases: TGTGCCAGCAGTTTATCAGCCCACAGGGTGGGAACCTACGAGCAGTACTTC. Protein: CASSLSAHRVGTYEQYF. The chain is built from TRBV27 and TRBJ2-7; maybe TRBD1 (6 bases). Germline CDR1 MNHEY, CDR2 SMNVEV (reference sequence). Trimming stripped 0 bases from V and 2 bases from J, with 17 bases between. The CDR3 length is 17 residues.

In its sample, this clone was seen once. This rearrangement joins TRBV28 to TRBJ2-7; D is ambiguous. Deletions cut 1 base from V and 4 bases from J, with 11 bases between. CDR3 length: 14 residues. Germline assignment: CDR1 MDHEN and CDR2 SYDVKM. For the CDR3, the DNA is TGTGCCAGCAGTTTATTACAGCACATGTACGAGCAGTACTTC. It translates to CASSLLQHMYEQYF.

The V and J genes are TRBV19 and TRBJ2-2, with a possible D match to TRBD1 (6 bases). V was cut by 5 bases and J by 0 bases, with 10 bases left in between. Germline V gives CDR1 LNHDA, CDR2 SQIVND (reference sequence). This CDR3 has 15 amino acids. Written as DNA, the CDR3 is TGTGCCAGTAGTCCAGGGGAAACGAACACCGGGGAGCTGTTTTTT. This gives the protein CASSPGETNTGELFF.

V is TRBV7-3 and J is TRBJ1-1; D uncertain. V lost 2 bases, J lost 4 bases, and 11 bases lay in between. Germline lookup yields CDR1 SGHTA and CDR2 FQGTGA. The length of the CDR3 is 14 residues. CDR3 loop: CASSLEPRSTEAFF. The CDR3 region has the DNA TGTGCCAGCAGCTTAGAGCCTCGGAGCACTGAAGCTTTCTTT.

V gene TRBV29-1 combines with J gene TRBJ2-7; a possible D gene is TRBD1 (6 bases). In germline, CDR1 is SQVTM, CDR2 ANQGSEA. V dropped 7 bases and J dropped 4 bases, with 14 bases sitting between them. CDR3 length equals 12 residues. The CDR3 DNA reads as TGCAGCGCCAGCAGGGGCCCTTACGAGCAGTACTTC. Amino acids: CSASRGPYEQYF.

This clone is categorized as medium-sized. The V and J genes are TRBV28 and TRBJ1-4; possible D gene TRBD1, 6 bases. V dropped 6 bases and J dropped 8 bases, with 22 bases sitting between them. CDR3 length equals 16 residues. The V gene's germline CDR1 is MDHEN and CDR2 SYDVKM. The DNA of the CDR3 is TGTGCCAGCAGACCTCCCCTCAGGGGCAGAGGGGAAAAACTGTTTTTT. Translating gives CASRPPLRGRGEKLFF.

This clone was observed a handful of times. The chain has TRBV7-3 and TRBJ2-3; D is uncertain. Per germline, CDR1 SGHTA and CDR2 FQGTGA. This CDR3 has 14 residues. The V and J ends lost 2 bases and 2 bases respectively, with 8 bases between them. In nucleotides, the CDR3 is TGTGCCAGCAGCTTACTAGGCTCCACAGATACGCAGTATTTT. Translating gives CASSLLGSTDTQYF.

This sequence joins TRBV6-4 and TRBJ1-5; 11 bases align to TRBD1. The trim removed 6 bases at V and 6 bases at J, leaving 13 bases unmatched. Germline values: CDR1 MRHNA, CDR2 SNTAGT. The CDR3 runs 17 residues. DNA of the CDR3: TGTGCCAGCAGGGGGGACAGGGGGAAGAAGTTTGGTCAGCCCCAGCATTTT. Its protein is CASRGDRGKKFGQPQHF.

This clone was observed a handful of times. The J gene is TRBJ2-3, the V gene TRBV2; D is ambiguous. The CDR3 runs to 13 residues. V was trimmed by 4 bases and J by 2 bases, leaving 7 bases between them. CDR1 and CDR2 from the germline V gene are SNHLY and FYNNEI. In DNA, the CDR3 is TGTGCCAGCAGTGTGATACACACAGATACGCAGTATTTT. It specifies CASSVIHTDTQYF.

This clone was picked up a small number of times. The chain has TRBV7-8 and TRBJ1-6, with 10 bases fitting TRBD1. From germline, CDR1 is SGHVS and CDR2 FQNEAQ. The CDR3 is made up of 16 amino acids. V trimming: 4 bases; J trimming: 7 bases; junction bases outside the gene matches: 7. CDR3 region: CASSSRTGGPNSPLHF. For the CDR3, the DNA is TGTGCCAGCAGCTCTCGGACAGGGGGACCCAATTCACCCCTCCACTTT.

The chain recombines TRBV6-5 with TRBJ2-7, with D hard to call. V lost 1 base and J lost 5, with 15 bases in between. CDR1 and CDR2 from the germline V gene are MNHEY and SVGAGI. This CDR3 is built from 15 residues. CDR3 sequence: CASSYYVGRGNEQYF. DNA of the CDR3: TGTGCCAGCAGTTACTACGTGGGCCGAGGCAACGAGCAGTACTTC.

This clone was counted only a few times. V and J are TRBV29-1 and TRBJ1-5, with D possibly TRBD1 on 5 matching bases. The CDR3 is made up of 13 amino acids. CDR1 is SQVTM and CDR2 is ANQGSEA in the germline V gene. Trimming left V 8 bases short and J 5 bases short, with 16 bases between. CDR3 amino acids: CSISDSGDQPQHF. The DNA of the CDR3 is TGCAGCATCTCAGACAGTGGTGATCAGCCCCAGCATTTT.

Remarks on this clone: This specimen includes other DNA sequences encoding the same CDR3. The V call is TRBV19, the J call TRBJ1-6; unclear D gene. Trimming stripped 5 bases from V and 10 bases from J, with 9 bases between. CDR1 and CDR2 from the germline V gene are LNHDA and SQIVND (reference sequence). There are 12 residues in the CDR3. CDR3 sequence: CASSLGGSPLHF. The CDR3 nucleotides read TGTGCCAGTAGTCTGGGAGGCTCACCCCTCCACTTT.

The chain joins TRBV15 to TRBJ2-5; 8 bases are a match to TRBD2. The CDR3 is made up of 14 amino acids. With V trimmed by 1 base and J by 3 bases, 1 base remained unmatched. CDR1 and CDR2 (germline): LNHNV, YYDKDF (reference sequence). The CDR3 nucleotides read TGTGCCACCAGCAGAGCGGGGGGGAAAGAGACCCAGTACTTC. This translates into CATSRAGGKETQYF.